This paragraph reports one TCR beta chain. RNA transcripts served as template for amplifying TCR beta CDR3 sequences. First-round RT-PCR relied on HTBI primers, and a second-round multiplex PCR came next. Each CDR3 protein gets one entry after TCRdb re-called the multiplex PCR reads with MiXCR. The table records roughly 1.1 million distinct CDR3 sequences, about 38% of them present only once. This record comes from a study of Graves' ophthalmopathy and Graves' hyperthyroidism. The germline V gene encodes CDR1 ENHRY and CDR2 SYGVKD. V was shortened by 10 bases and J by 1 base, with 19 bases between the two germline ends. This CDR3 has 16 residues.

The receptor was derived from an adult man with Graves' hyperthyroidism. Sequenced material: peripheral blood or thyroid tissue (not recorded which). The chain is built from TRBV10-3 and TRBJ2-2; the D gene could be TRBD1 or TRBD2 (6 bases each). CDR3 amino acids: CASRNGGRENTGELFF. The CDR3 nucleotides are TGTGCCAGCAGGAACGGGGGCAGGGAGAACACCGGGGAGCTGTTTTTT.